This TCR beta chain was sequenced in a study of T cell responses to AZD1222 COVID-19 vaccine. The ends were cut back, 0 bases at V and 10 bases at J, with 7 bases in the middle. The CDR3 runs to 12 residues. Germline CDR1 reads SGHAT; CDR2 reads FQNNGV. The study's findings and limits: Only a handful of AZD1222 recipients were seropositive at baseline. Repertoire sampling occurred only after the peak T cell response. Clonal diversity may have been underestimated, and the donors were mostly white British, with more females than males. At 160-218 and 743-854, vaccine-associated CD4 TCRs were dominant, and they spanned spike.

TCRdb's copy holds only in-frame clones and misses some; the assay was immunoSEQ multiplex PCR. The sample has approximately 150,000 clones, 80% to 95% seen once. For this clone: Its antigen remains unidentified.

The receptor was derived from an adult who received the AZD1222 COVID-19 vaccine. The material was peripheral blood, obtained 28 days after the second AZD1222 dose. The rearrangement links TRBV11-2 to TRBJ2-1; D call uncertain. The CDR3 coding sequence is TGTGCCAGCAGCTTAGATTTAAGGGAGCAGTTCTTC. It specifies CASSLDLREQFF.